This TCR beta chain was recorded in a study of glioma-infiltrating T cells. Whole-study findings and limits: Non-neoplastic patients had below-expected tissue-blood divergence, while all gliomas exceeded expectation.

V lost 5 bases and J lost 6; bases outside the gene matches: 8. The germline gives CDR1 MGHRA, CDR2 YSYEKL. The CDR3 sequence is 15 residues long. In regard to this clonotype: Its cognate antigen is unknown.

The iRepertoire nested amplicon-rescue multiplex PCR amplified TCR alpha and beta CDR3s from RNA. Each CDR3 protein is one row after TCRdb ran MiXCR on the multiplex PCR reads. The sample gives around 100,000 distinct CDR3 sequences, about 30% of which show up once; roughly 45% is in the top ten. Sequencing was performed on glioma tissue, nonneoplastic brain tissue, or PBMCs (not recorded which). The chain has TRBV4-1 and TRBJ1-1, with 11 bases matching TRBD1. The receptor was isolated from a human donor with low-grade glioma or glioblastoma, undergoing nonglioma brain surgery, or in good health (not recorded which). The CDR3 loop reads CASSYGTGGVPEAFF. CDR3 sequence (DNA): TGCGCCAGCAGCTACGGGACAGGGGGTGTCCCTGAAGCTTTCTTT.